These T cell receptor beta chains were read from a single sample in a study of shared clonotypes between healthy human individuals. Method: immunoSEQ multiplex PCR; TCRdb's copy keeps in-frame clones and lacks some. The data show approximately 1,000,000 clones, about four fifths seen once. Sequencing input: memory CD4+ T cells from PBMCs. The receptors derive from a man aged 18 to 29 in good health. Some clones in this sample may be carry-over from other donors' samples. Each CDR3 is given with its conserved first and last residue. Fields, in order: D gene, V gene, J gene, clone size, CDR3 protein, CDR3 DNA. The D gene is left open where the match is weak. A row's size may be missing; if present it is once, few, many or a size class.

d_call: .; v_call: TRBV30; j_call: TRBJ1-5; clone_size: .; cdr3_aa: CAWSVRGDQPQHF; cdr3_nt: TGTGCCTGGAGTGTACGAGGGGATCAGCCCCAGCATTTT
d_call: .; v_call: TRBV27; j_call: TRBJ2-3; clone_size: once; cdr3_aa: CASSEGGATDTQYF; cdr3_nt: TGTGCCAGCAGCGAGGGGGGGGCGACAGATACGCAGTATTTT
d_call: TRBD2; v_call: TRBV7-2; j_call: TRBJ2-2; clone_size: .; cdr3_aa: CASSLIAGEVGELFF; cdr3_nt: TGTGCCAGCAGCTTGATAGCGGGAGAGGTCGGGGAGCTGTTTTTT
d_call: TRBD2; v_call: TRBV18; j_call: TRBJ2-7; clone_size: few; cdr3_aa: CASSPLGGDYEQYF; cdr3_nt: TGTGCCAGCTCACCACTCGGGGGGGACTACGAGCAGTACTTC
d_call: .; v_call: TRBV7-3; j_call: TRBJ2-1; clone_size: .; cdr3_aa: CASSPIGVVNEQFF; cdr3_nt: TGTGCCAGCAGCCCCATAGGCGTGGTAAATGAGCAGTTCTTC
d_call: .; v_call: TRBV11-2; j_call: TRBJ2-7; clone_size: .; cdr3_aa: CASSPSWDEQYF; cdr3_nt: TGTGCCAGCAGCCCCTCTTGGGACGAGCAGTACTTC
d_call: TRBD1; v_call: TRBV4-1; j_call: TRBJ1-6; clone_size: .; cdr3_aa: CASSLRLQGVSDSSPLHF; cdr3_nt: TGCGCCAGCAGCCTTCGCTTACAGGGGGTGTCCGATAGTTCACCCCTCCACTTT
d_call: .; v_call: TRBV5-6; j_call: TRBJ2-2; clone_size: .; cdr3_aa: CASSFALAGELFF; cdr3_nt: TGTGCCAGCAGCTTTGCATTGGCCGGGGAGCTGTTTTTT
d_call: TRBD1; v_call: TRBV5-4; j_call: TRBJ1-2; clone_size: .; cdr3_aa: CASSYGTGGFYGYTF; cdr3_nt: TGTGCCAGCAGCTACGGGACAGGCGGATTCTATGGCTACACCTTC
d_call: TRBD1; v_call: TRBV2; j_call: TRBJ2-2; clone_size: .; cdr3_aa: CASSRDRNTGELFF; cdr3_nt: TGTGCCAGCAGCCGGGACAGGAACACCGGGGAGCTGTTTTTT
d_call: TRBD2; v_call: TRBV5-4; j_call: TRBJ2-5; clone_size: .; cdr3_aa: CASSLTSGSQETQYF; cdr3_nt: TGTGCCAGCAGCTTGACTAGCGGATCACAAGAGACCCAGTACTTC
d_call: TRBD1; v_call: TRBV4-3; j_call: TRBJ1-4; clone_size: .; cdr3_aa: CASSLRGQDEKLFF; cdr3_nt: TGCGCCAGCAGCCTTAGGGGGCAGGATGAAAAACTGTTTTTT
d_call: TRBD1; v_call: TRBV19; j_call: TRBJ2-7; clone_size: .; cdr3_aa: CASSIPTGGGYEQYF; cdr3_nt: TGTGCCAGTAGTATCCCGACAGGGGGCGGCTACGAGCAGTACTTC
d_call: .; v_call: TRBV7-2; j_call: TRBJ2-2; clone_size: .; cdr3_aa: CASSLEGNTGELFF; cdr3_nt: TGTGCCAGCAGCTTGGAGGGTAACACCGGGGAGCTGTTTTTT
d_call: .; v_call: TRBV5-1; j_call: TRBJ2-5; clone_size: .; cdr3_aa: CASSLDPPEGGETQYF; cdr3_nt: TGCGCCAGCAGCTTGGATCCGCCGGAGGGGGGGGAGACCCAGTACTTC
d_call: TRBD2; v_call: TRBV2; j_call: TRBJ2-1; clone_size: .; cdr3_aa: CASSPRLAGNEQFF; cdr3_nt: TGTGCCAGCAGCCCCCGACTAGCGGGGAATGAGCAGTTCTTC
d_call: TRBD2; v_call: TRBV5-1; j_call: TRBJ2-1; clone_size: .; cdr3_aa: CASSIGLAGEQFF; cdr3_nt: TGCGCCAGCAGCATAGGACTAGCGGGAGAGCAGTTCTTC
d_call: .; v_call: TRBV9; j_call: TRBJ1-3; clone_size: .; cdr3_aa: CASSETGRNTIYF; cdr3_nt: TGTGCCAGCAGCGAGACAGGACGAAACACCATATATTTT
d_call: .; v_call: TRBV2; j_call: TRBJ1-1; clone_size: .; cdr3_aa: CASRSMTTEAFF; cdr3_nt: TGTGCCAGCAGGAGCATGACCACTGAAGCTTTCTTT
d_call: .; v_call: TRBV19; j_call: TRBJ2-7; clone_size: .; cdr3_aa: CASSMTPVYEQYF; cdr3_nt: TGTGCCAGTAGTATGACGCCGGTCTACGAGCAGTACTTC
d_call: .; v_call: TRBV30; j_call: TRBJ2-3; clone_size: .; cdr3_aa: CAWSVGLITDTQYF; cdr3_nt: TGTGCCTGGAGTGTGGGGCTCATCACAGATACGCAGTATTTT
d_call: .; v_call: TRBV5-1; j_call: TRBJ1-1; clone_size: .; cdr3_aa: CASSLQPLGLGTEAFF; cdr3_nt: TGCGCCAGCAGCTTACAGCCGCTAGGGCTTGGCACTGAAGCTTTCTTT
d_call: .; v_call: TRBV5-1; j_call: TRBJ2-1; clone_size: .; cdr3_aa: CASRRQDNNEQFF; cdr3_nt: TGCGCCAGCCGAAGACAGGACAACAATGAGCAGTTCTTC
d_call: TRBD1; v_call: TRBV28; j_call: TRBJ1-6; clone_size: .; cdr3_aa: CASSLLPGQGDSPLHF; cdr3_nt: TGTGCCAGCAGTTTATTGCCGGGACAGGGGGACTCACCCCTCCACTTT
d_call: .; v_call: TRBV5-1; j_call: TRBJ2-2; clone_size: .; cdr3_aa: CASSLGKTGNTGELFF; cdr3_nt: TGCGCCAGCAGCTTGGGGAAAACAGGGAACACCGGGGAGCTGTTTTTT
d_call: .; v_call: TRBV18; j_call: TRBJ2-3; clone_size: .; cdr3_aa: CASSIRLADTQYF; cdr3_nt: TGTGCCAGCTCAATTCGGTTGGCAGATACGCAGTATTTT